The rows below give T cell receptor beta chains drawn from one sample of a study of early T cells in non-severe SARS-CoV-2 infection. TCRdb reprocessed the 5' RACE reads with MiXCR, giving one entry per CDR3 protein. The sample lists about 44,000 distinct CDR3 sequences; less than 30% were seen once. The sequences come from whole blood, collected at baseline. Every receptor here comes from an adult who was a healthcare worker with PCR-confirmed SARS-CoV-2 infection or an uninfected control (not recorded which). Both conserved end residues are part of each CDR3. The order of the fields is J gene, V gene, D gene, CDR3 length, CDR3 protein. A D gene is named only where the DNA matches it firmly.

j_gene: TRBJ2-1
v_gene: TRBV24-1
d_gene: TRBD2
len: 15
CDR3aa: CATSDTGGSDNEQFF

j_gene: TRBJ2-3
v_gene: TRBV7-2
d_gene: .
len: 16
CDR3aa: CASSLPSAGWTDTQYF

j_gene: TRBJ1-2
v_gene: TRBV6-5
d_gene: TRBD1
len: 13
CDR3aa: CASSHRGGYGYTF

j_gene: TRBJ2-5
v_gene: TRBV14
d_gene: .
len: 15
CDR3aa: CASSPTTGSQETQYF

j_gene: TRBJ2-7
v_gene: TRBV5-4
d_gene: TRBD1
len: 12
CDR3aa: CASSLGQGPLYF

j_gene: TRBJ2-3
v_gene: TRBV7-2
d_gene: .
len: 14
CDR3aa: CASSRLWSTDTQYF

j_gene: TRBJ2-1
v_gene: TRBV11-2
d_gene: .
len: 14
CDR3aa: CASRLAPSYNEQFF

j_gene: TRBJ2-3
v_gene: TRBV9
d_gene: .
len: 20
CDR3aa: CASSVEPSPELRPSTDTQYF

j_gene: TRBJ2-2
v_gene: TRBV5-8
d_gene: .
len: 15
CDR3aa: CASSLDISNTGELFF

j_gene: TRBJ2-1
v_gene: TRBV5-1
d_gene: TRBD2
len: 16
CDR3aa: CASSLAPSGGQNEQFF

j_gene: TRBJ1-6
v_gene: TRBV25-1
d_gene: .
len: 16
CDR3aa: CASRGGQAAYNSPLHF

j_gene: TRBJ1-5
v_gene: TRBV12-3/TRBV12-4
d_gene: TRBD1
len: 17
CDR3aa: CASSLRGTGVSNQPQHF

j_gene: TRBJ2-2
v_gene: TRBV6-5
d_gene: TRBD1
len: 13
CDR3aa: CASRDSNTGELFF

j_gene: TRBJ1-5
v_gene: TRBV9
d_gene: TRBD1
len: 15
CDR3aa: CASSRTGVGNQPQHF

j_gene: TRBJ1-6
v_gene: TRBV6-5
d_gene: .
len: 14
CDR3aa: CASSRDGARSPLHF

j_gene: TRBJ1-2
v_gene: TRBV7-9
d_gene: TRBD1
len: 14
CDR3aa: CASSLADRVFGYTF

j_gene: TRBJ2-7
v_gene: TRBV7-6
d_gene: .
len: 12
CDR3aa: CASSLGANEQYF

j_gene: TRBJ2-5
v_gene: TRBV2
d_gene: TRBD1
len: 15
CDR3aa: CASTTGENLIETQYF

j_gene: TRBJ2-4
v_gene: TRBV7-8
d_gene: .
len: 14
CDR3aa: CASSPVYRENIQYF

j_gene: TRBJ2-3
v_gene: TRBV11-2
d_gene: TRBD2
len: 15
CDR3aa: CASRPTSGGPDTQYF

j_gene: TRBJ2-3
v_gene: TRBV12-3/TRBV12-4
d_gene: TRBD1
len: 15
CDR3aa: CASSFQGQGADTQYF

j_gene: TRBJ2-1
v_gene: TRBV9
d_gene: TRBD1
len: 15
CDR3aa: CASSAFGQGRTEQFF

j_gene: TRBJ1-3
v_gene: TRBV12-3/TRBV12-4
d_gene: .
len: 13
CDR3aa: CASSTNPGNTIYF

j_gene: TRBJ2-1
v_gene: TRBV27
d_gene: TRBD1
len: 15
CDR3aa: CASSLTGSSYNEQFF

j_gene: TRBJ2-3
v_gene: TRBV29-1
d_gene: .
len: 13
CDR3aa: CSGQGHSTDTQYF

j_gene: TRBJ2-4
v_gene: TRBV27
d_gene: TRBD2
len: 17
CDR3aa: CASSLAASGGTKNIQYF

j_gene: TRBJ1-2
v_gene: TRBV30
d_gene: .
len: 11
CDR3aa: CAWSSVYGYTF

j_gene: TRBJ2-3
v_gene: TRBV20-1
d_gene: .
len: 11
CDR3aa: CSATVGDTQYF

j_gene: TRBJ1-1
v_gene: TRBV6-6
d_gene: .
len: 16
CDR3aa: CASSYSVGRMNTEAFF

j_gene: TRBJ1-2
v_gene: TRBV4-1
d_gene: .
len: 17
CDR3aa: CASSQLPQGHSNYGYTF

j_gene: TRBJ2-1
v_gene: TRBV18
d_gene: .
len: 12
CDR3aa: CASSLGDNEQFF

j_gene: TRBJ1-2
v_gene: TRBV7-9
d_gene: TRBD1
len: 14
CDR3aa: CATEDREGSYGYTF

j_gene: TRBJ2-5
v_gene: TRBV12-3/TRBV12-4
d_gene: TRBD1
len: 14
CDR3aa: CASSSRTGTETQYF

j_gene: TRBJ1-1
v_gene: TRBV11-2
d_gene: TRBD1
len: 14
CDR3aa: CASSFRDRDTEAFF

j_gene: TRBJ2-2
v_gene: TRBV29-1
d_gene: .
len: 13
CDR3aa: CSVDRGESGELFF

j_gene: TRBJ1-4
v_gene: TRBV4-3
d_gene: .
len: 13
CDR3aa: CASSQDLGRKLFF

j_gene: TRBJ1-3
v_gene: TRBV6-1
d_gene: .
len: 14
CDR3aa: CASRGTHSGNTIYF

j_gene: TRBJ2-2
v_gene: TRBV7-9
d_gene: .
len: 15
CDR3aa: CASSLVPGNTGELFF

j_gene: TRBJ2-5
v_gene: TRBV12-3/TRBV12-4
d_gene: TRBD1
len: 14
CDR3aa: CASSPRTGGETQYF

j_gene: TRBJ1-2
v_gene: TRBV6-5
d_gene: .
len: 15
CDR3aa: CASSYSADSNYGYTF

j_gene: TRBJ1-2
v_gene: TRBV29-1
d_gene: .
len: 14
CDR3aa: CSAKHTGFNYGYTF

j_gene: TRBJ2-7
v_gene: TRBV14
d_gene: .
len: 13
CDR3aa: CASSQNRGDEQYF

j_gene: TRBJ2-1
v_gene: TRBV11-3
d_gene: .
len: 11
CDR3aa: CASSKGNEQFF

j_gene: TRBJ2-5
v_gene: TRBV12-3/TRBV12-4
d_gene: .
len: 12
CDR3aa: CASSLPGGGQYF

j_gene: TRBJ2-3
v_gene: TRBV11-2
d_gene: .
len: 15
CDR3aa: CASDSMARLADTQYF

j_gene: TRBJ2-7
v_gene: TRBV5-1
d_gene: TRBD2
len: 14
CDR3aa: CASRPGGISYEQYF

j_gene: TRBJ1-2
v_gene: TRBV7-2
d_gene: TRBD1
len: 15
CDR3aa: CASSFAGDSPYGYTF